The rows below give T cell receptor beta chains drawn from one sample of a study of early T cells in non-severe SARS-CoV-2 infection. TCRdb called the 5' RACE reads again in MiXCR, with one record for every CDR3 protein. The sample comprises about 72,000 distinct CDR3 sequences, about 9.5% of which are singletons, and about 7.1% rests with the top ten. The source material was whole blood, sampled at baseline. All receptors derive from an adult who was a healthcare worker with PCR-confirmed SARS-CoV-2 infection or an uninfected control (not recorded which). CDR3s include the opening cysteine and the closing phenylalanine or tryptophan. D genes are given only for firm matches. The listing skips clone size in some rows; elsewhere it reads once, few, many or a size class.

cdr3_length	v_call	d_call	j_call	clone_size	cdr3_aa	cdr3_nt
14	TRBV7-9	-	TRBJ1-1	few	CASSYAQFDTEAFF	TGTGCCAGCAGCTACGCCCAGTTCGACACTGAAGCTTTCTTT
17	TRBV6-2/TRBV6-3	-	TRBJ2-7	many	CASSYGTTAGEGYEQYF	TGTGCCAGCAGTTACGGGACGACAGCAGGGGAAGGGTACGAGCAGTACTTC
14	TRBV9	-	TRBJ2-3	few	CASSVDGSTDTQYF	TGTGCCAGCAGCGTAGATGGCAGCACAGATACGCAGTATTTT
15	TRBV3-1	-	TRBJ2-7	few	CASSQKLEHGYEQYF	TGTGCCAGCAGCCAAAAACTAGAGCACGGTTACGAGCAGTACTTC
14	TRBV20-1	TRBD2	TRBJ2-3	many	CSAGIGGAADTQYF	TGCAGTGCTGGGATCGGGGGGGCTGCAGATACGCAGTATTTT
16	TRBV23-1	TRBD1	TRBJ2-7	few	CASSPAGQAPSDEQYF	TGCGCCAGCAGTCCCGCCGGACAGGCCCCCTCCGACGAGCAGTACTTC
14	TRBV2	TRBD1	TRBJ1-2	few	CASSELMTGVGYTF	TGTGCCAGCAGTGAACTCATGACAGGGGTCGGCTACACCTTC
15	TRBV6-5	-	TRBJ2-5	-	CASSSSGAGTQTQYF	TGTGCCAGCAGTTCAAGCGGGGCCGGGACACAGACCCAGTACTTC
14	TRBV9	-	TRBJ2-2	-	CASSVRLVQGELFF	TGTGCCAGCAGCGTAAGGCTAGTTCAAGGGGAGCTGTTTTTT
18	TRBV5-1	TRBD1	TRBJ2-5	-	CASSLGSGQGAYQETQYF	TGCGCCAGCAGCTTGGGCTCCGGACAGGGAGCTTACCAAGAGACCCAGTACTTC
16	TRBV6-2/TRBV6-3	TRBD1	TRBJ1-5	many	CASSPSNRGLGQPQHF	TGTGCCAGCAGCCCTAGCAACAGGGGGCTGGGACAGCCCCAGCATTTT
14	TRBV4-1	TRBD1	TRBJ2-5	many	CASSLTGTGETQYF	TGCGCCAGCAGCCTGACAGGGACCGGAGAGACCCAGTACTTC
14	TRBV25-1	TRBD1	TRBJ1-1	-	CASSLTGADTEAFF	TGTGCCAGCAGTCTGACAGGGGCAGACACTGAAGCTTTCTTT
14	TRBV5-1	TRBD1	TRBJ1-4	many	CASSLKQGDEKLFF	TGCGCCAGCAGCTTGAAACAGGGGGATGAAAAACTGTTTTTT
15	TRBV27	-	TRBJ1-1	few	CASSLSGEARTEAFF	TGTGCCAGCAGTTTATCGGGAGAGGCTAGGACTGAAGCTTTCTTT
14	TRBV7-9	-	TRBJ1-2	few	CASSLGPANYGYTF	TGTGCCAGCAGCTTAGGACCAGCTAACTATGGCTACACCTTC
15	TRBV20-1	TRBD1	TRBJ1-4	many	CSAGTGLRTNEKLFF	TGCAGTGCTGGGACAGGCCTCAGGACTAATGAAAAACTGTTTTTT
14	TRBV6-5	-	TRBJ2-3	-	CASSRGTPADTQYF	TGTGCCAGCAGTCGGGGTACACCGGCAGATACGCAGTATTTT
14	TRBV6-1	-	TRBJ1-1	once	CASSEDLGSNKAFF	TGTGCCAGCAGTGAAGACCTAGGAAGTAATAAAGCTTTCTTT
13	TRBV6-5	-	TRBJ1-1	few	CASSYWGESEAFF	TGTGCCAGCAGTTACTGGGGGGAATCCGAAGCTTTCTTT
15	TRBV12-3/TRBV12-4	TRBD1	TRBJ2-3	few	CASSLDRASTDTQYF	TGTGCCAGCAGTTTGGACAGGGCTAGCACAGATACGCAGTATTTT
15	TRBV20-1	TRBD2	TRBJ2-1	few	CSARDVASGGNEQFF	TGCAGTGCTAGAGATGTGGCTAGCGGGGGAAATGAGCAGTTCTTC
14	TRBV20-1	-	TRBJ1-5	many	CSANPAGGNQPQHF	TGCAGTGCCAACCCAGCTGGGGGCAATCAGCCCCAGCATTTT
15	TRBV5-4	TRBD1	TRBJ1-2	-	CASSEGQYINYGYTF	TGTGCCAGCAGCGAGGGACAGTATATTAACTATGGCTACACCTTC
14	TRBV6-5	-	TRBJ1-2	many	CASSYGQGGYGYTF	TGTGCCAGCAGTTACGGGCAGGGAGGATATGGCTACACCTTC
17	TRBV12-5	-	TRBJ1-4	few	CASGSWGAVATNEKLFF	TGTGCTAGTGGTTCGTGGGGGGCCGTGGCAACTAATGAAAAACTGTTTTTT
15	TRBV11-2	TRBD1	TRBJ2-5	few	CASSPGTGGRETQYF	TGTGCCAGCAGCCCCGGGACAGGGGGTAGGGAGACCCAGTACTTC
12	TRBV7-2	-	TRBJ2-7	-	CASSLAPGGQYF	TGTGCCAGCAGCTTGGCACCCGGAGGGCAGTACTTC
15	TRBV18	TRBD1	TRBJ1-1	few	CASSPQDRGGTEAFF	TGTGCCAGCTCACCGCAGGACAGGGGTGGCACTGAAGCTTTCTTT
12	TRBV6-5	-	TRBJ2-3	few	CASSSPADTQYF	TGTGCCAGCAGTTCCCCCGCAGATACGCAGTATTTT
14	TRBV2	TRBD1	TRBJ1-2	few	CASTYSTGGRGYTF	TGTGCCAGCACCTATTCGACAGGGGGAAGAGGCTACACCTTC
15	TRBV11-3	TRBD1	TRBJ2-3	few	CASSFGQGWADTQYF	TGTGCCAGCAGCTTTGGACAGGGGTGGGCAGATACGCAGTATTTT
12	TRBV7-2	TRBD1	TRBJ2-7	many	CASGQGAYEQYF	TGTGCCAGCGGGCAGGGGGCCTACGAGCAGTACTTC
16	TRBV10-3	-	TRBJ2-4	-	CAISDGQGGIGNIQYF	TGTGCCATCAGTGATGGGCAGGGGGGGATTGGAAACATTCAGTACTTC
14	TRBV25-1	-	TRBJ1-3	few	CGSQDSRSGNTIYF	TGTGGCTCACAGGACAGCCGCTCTGGAAACACCATATATTTT
13	TRBV7-9	-	TRBJ1-4	-	CASSPAGQEKLFF	TGTGCCAGCAGCCCGGCGGGCCAGGAAAAACTGTTTTTT
13	TRBV7-3	-	TRBJ2-4	many	CASSGGTENIQYF	TGTGCCAGCAGCGGAGGGACAGAAAACATTCAGTACTTC
12	TRBV6-5	-	TRBJ2-1	-	CASSHPQDEQFF	TGTGCCAGCAGCCATCCTCAGGATGAGCAGTTCTTC
13	TRBV5-1	-	TRBJ2-7	-	CASSSGFRYEQYF	TGCGCCAGCAGCTCAGGGTTCCGGTACGAGCAGTACTTC
14	TRBV20-1	-	TRBJ2-5	many	CSAPQAQGSETQYF	TGCAGTGCTCCCCAGGCCCAGGGTTCAGAGACCCAGTACTTC
16	TRBV4-1	TRBD1	TRBJ1-2	few	CASSPTDRVTSYGYTF	TGCGCCAGCAGCCCGACGGACAGGGTAACAAGTTATGGCTACACCTTC
16	TRBV27	-	TRBJ2-7	-	CASSFSAMTGSEEQYF	TGTGCCAGCAGTTTTTCGGCTATGACCGGCTCAGAGGAGCAGTACTTC